The sequence of this TCR beta chain was determined in a study of PD-L1 blockade in urothelial cancer. Study-level information: Most patients, about 90% of the roughly 29, were males with bladder-origin cancer. Blood analysis occurred 3 weeks (second dose) and 6 weeks after treatment start. The number of prior chemotherapy regimens per patient was 0 to 3.

Using immunoSEQ multiplex PCR, the repertoire was profiled, and TCRdb retains in-frame clones only, with some absent. The sample lists about 22,000 clones, around nine tenths seen once, with around 11% in the top ten. Stated time point: peripheral blood 6 weeks after treatment start. Locally advanced or metastatic urothelial carcinoma was present in patients. Germline CDR1 and CDR2: LGHNA and YSLEER. This CDR3 has 13 residues. V dropped 0 bases and J dropped 10 bases, with 10 bases sitting between them. The receptor was isolated from a woman in her sixties or seventies with urothelial cancer. The chain is built from TRBV4-3 and TRBJ2-1, with D perhaps matching TRBD2 (5 bases). This specimen consisted of PBMCs, obtained around atezolizumab (anti-PD-L1) treatment. The CDR3 DNA reads as TGCGCCAGCAGCCAAGACAGACTACCCGAGCAGTTCTTC. Protein: CASSQDRLPEQFF.